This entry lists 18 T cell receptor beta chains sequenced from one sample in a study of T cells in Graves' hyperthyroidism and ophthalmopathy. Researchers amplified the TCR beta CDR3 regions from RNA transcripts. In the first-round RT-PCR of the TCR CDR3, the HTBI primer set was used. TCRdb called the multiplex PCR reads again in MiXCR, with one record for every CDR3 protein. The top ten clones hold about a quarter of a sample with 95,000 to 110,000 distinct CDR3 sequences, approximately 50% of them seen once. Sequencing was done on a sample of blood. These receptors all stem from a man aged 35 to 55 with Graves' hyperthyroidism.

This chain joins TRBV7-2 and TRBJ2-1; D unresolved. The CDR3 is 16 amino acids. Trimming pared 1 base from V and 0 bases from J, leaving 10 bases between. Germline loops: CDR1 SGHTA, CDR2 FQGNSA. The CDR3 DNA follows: TGTGCCAGCAGCTTAGATCTAAGGAGCTCCTACAATGAGCAGTTCTTC. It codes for CASSLDLRSSYNEQFF.

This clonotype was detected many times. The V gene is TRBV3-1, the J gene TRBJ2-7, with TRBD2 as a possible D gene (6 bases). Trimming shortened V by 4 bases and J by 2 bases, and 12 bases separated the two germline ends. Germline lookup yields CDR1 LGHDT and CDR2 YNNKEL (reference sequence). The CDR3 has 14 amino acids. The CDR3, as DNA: TGTGCCAGCAGCCGGGCAGGGAGGACCTACGAGCAGTACTTC. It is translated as CASSRAGRTYEQYF.

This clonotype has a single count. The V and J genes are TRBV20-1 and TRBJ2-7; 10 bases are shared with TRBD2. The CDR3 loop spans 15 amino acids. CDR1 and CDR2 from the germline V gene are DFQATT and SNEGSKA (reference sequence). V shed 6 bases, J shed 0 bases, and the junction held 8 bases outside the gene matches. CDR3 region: CSAKTSGWNSYEQYF. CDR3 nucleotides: TGCAGTGCGAAGACTAGCGGGTGGAACTCCTACGAGCAGTACTTC.

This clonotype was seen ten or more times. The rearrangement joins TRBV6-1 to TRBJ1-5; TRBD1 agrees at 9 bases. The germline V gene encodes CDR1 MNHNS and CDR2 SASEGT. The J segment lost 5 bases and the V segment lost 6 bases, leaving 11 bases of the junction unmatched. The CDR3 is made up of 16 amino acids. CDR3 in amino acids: CASRSQGARSHQPQHF. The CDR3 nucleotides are TGTGCCAGCAGGTCACAGGGGGCGCGGAGTCATCAGCCCCAGCATTTT.

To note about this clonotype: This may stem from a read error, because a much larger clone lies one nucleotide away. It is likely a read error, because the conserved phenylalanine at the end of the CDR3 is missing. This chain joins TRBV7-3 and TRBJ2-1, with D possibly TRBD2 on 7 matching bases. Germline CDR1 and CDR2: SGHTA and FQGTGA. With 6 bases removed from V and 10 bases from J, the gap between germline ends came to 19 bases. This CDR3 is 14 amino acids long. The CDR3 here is CASSRMAGAVEQFS. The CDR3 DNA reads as TGTGCCAGCAGTCGAATGGCGGGGGCAGTAGAGCAGTTCTCC.

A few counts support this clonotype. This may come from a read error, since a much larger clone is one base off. The CDR3 sequence: CASRRQGRSVYGYTF. The DNA of the CDR3 is TGTGCCAGCAGACGACAGGGCCGCTCCGTCTATGGCTACACCTTC. The chain carries TRBV5-4 and TRBJ1-2; TRBD1 matches 7 bases. CDR1 and CDR2 from the germline V gene are SGHNT and YYREEE (reference sequence). The CDR3 sequence is 15 residues long. J lost 4 bases, V lost 5 bases, and 11 bases had no gene match.

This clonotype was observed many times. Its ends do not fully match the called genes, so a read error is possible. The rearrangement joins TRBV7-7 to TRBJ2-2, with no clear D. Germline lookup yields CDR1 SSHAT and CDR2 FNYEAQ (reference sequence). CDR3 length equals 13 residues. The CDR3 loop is CASSLQHTGELFF. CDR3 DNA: TGTGCTAGCAGCTTACAGCACACCGGGGAGCTGTTTTTT.

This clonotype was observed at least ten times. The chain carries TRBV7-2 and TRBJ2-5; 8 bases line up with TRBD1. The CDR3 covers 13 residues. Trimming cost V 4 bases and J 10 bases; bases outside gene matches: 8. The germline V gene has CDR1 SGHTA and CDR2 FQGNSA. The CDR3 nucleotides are TGTGCCAGCAGCTCCGGACAGGGTGGGCTCCAGTACTTC. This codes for CASSSGQGGLQYF.

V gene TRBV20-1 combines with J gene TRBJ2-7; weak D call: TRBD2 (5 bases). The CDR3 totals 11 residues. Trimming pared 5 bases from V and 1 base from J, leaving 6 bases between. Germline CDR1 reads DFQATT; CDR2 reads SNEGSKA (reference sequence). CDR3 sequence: CSARGSYEQYF. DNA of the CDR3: TGCAGTGCTCGGGGTTCCTACGAGCAGTACTTC.

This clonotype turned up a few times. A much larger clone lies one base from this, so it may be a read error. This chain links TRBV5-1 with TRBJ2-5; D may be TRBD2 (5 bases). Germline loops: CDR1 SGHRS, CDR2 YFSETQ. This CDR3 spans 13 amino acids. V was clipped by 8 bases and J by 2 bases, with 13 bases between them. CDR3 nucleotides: TGCGCCAGTGGATCCCGGGATCAAGAGACCCAGTACTTC. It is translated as CASGSRDQETQYF.

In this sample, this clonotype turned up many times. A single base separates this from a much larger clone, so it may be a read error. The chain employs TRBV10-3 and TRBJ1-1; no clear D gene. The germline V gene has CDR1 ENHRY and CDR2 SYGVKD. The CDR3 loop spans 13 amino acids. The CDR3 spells CAISEREGTEALF. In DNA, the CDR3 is TGTGCCATCAGTGAGAGGGAGGGCACTGAAGCTCTCTTT.

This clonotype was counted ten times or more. The CDR3 DNA reads as TGTGCCAGCAGCGTAAGTGGCGGGGGCACTGAAGCTTTCTTT. Translated: CASSVSGGGTEAFF. The V gene is TRBV9, the J gene TRBJ1-1; TRBD1 might be the D (5 bases). The germline CDR1 and CDR2 sequences are SGDLS and YYNGEE. The CDR3 runs to 14 residues. The germline V and J ends were trimmed by 1 base and 4 bases, with 11 bases remaining between them.

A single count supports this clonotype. This CDR3 is CASSFSSGSTDTQYF. The CDR3 DNA follows: TGTGCCAGCAGCTTCAGTAGCGGGAGCACAGATACGCAGTATTTT. The rearrangement joins TRBV7-3 to TRBJ2-3; TRBD2 agrees at 7 bases. Unmatched junction bases numbered 3, after V lost 3 bases and J lost 0 bases. The CDR3 is 15 residues long. CDR1 is SGHTA, CDR2 FQGTGA, per germline.

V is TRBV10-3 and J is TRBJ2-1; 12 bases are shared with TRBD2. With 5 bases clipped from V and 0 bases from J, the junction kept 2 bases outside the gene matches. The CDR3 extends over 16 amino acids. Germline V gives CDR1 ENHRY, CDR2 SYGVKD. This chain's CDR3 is CAISKGLAGSYNEQFF. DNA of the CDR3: TGTGCCATCAGTAAGGGACTAGCGGGCTCCTACAATGAGCAGTTCTTC.

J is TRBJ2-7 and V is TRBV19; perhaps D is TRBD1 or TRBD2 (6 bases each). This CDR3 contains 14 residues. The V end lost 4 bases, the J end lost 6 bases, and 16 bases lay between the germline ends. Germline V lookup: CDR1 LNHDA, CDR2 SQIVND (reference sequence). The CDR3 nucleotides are TGTGCCAGTAGTACGGACAGCGGTAGCGGCGAGCAGTACTTC. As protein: CASSTDSGSGEQYF.

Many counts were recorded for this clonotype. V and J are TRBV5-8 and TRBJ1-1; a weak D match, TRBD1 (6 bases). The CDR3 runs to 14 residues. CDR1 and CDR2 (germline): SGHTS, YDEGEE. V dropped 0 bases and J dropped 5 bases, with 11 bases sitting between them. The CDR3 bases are TGTGCCAGCAGCTTGGGGAACAGGGAGACTGAAGCTTTCTTT. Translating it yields CASSLGNRETEAFF.

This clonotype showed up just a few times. The DNA for the CDR3 is TGTGCCTGGGGGGAGATGAACACTGAAGCTTTCTTT. This gives the protein CAWGEMNTEAFF. The rearrangement uses TRBV30 and TRBJ1-1; D unresolved. Germline V gene data show CDR1 as GTSNPN and CDR2 as SVGIG (reference sequence). The CDR3 sequence is 12 residues long. V was shortened by 5 bases and J by 0 bases, with 7 bases between the two germline ends. Using reference TRBV30 and TRBJ1-1 for the parts outside the CDR3, the full variable domain is SQTIHQWPATLVQPVGSPLSLECTVEGTSNPNLYWYRQAAGRGLQLLFYSVGIGQISSEVPQNLSASRPQDRQFILSSKKLLLSDSGFYLCAWGEMNTEAFFGQGTRLTVV.

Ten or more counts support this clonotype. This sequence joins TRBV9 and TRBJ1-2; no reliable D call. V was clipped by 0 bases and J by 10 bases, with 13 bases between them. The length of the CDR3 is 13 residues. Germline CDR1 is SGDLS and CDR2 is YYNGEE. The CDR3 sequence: CASSVVPGRDYTF. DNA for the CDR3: TGTGCCAGCAGCGTAGTCCCAGGTCGGGACTACACCTTC.